One and the same sample provided the 16 T cell receptor beta chains below, sequenced in a study of metastatic and nonmetastatic thyroid tumors. TCRdb re-clonotyped the PCR reads via MiXCR. Found here are about 18,000 clones, about a fifth of them singletons; the top ten hold about 17%. All patients were treatment-naive before thyroid surgery. Sequencing was done on a sample of tumor tissue. The receptors come from a female donor with papillary thyroid cancer or a benign thyroid nodule (not recorded which). Some clones in this sample may be carry-over from other donors' samples.

This clone was counted at least ten times. The chain is built from TRBV27 and TRBJ2-1; D unclear. V lost 5 bases and J 9 bases, leaving 14 bases between the germline ends. Germline assignment: CDR1 MNHEY and CDR2 SMNVEV (reference sequence). CDR3 size: 13 residues. DNA of the CDR3: TGTGCCAGCAGTCCCCTGTGGGCGTCTGAGCAGTTCTTC. Its translation is CASSPLWASEQFF.

The chain joins TRBV9 to TRBJ1-1; unclear D gene. In germline, CDR1 is SGDLS, CDR2 YYNGEE. With 0 bases removed from V and 1 base from J, the gap between germline ends came to 7 bases. The CDR3 extends over 14 amino acids. The CDR3 reads CASSVDAENTEAFF. CDR3 coding DNA: TGTGCCAGCAGCGTAGACGCAGAGAACACTGAAGCTTTCTTT.

This clone was seen a single time. The gene calls are TRBV4-2 and TRBJ2-5; TRBD1 matches 8 bases. The ends lost 1 base at V and 4 bases at J; junction bases unmatched: 5. The CDR3 has 15 amino acids. Germline loops: CDR1 LGHNA, CDR2 YNFKEQ. CDR3 DNA: TGTGCCAGCAGCCAAGTATCCGGGACAGGAGAGACCCAGTACTTC. It encodes CASSQVSGTGETQYF.

This clone was counted ten times or more. CDR3 sequence: CSVVWGSGYTF. The CDR3 bases are TGCAGCGTTGTCTGGGGCTCTGGCTACACCTTC. This chain connects TRBV29-1 to TRBJ1-2; tentatively, D is TRBD1 (5 bases). Germline lookup yields CDR1 SQVTM and CDR2 ANQGSEA. Trimming took 4 bases from V and 7 from J, leaving 10 bases between them. This CDR3 has 11 residues.

This clone occurred many times. This chain connects TRBV5-4 to TRBJ2-3; D not resolved. The germline CDR1 and CDR2 sequences are SGHNT and YYREEE (reference sequence). The CDR3 covers 12 residues. Trimming left V 3 bases short and J 4 bases short, with 6 bases between. The CDR3: CASSSNSDTQYF. CDR3 in DNA: TGTGCCAGCAGCTCAAACTCAGATACGCAGTATTTT.

This clone was recorded at least ten times. V usage is TRBV7-9 and J usage is TRBJ2-1; 12 bases match TRBD2. The CDR3 is 15 amino acids. The V segment lost 5 bases and the J segment 9 bases; nucleotides outside the gene matches: 8. The germline CDR1 and CDR2 sequences are SEHNR and FQNEAQ (reference sequence). The CDR3, as DNA: TGTGCCAGCAGCAGACTAGCGGGAGATGTAAGTGAGCAGTTCTTC. It is translated as CASSRLAGDVSEQFF. The full variable domain, its missing parts supplied by reference TRBV7-9 and TRBJ2-1, is DTGVSQNPRHKITKRGQNVTFRCDPISEHNRLYWYRQTLGQGPEFLTYFQNEAQLEKSRLLSDRFSAERPKGSFSTLEIQRTEQGDSAMYLCASSRLAGDVSEQFFGPGTRLTVL.

The rearrangement uses TRBV6-1 and TRBJ2-7; D might be TRBD1 (5 bases). V was trimmed by 3 bases and J by 3 bases, leaving 12 bases between them. Per germline, CDR1 MNHNS and CDR2 SASEGT. The length of the CDR3 is 14 residues. This CDR3 reads CASSDRAWIYEQYF. For the CDR3, the DNA is TGTGCCAGCAGTGACAGGGCTTGGATCTACGAGCAGTACTTC.

This clone was counted ten times or more. The V gene is TRBV27, the J gene TRBJ1-5, with 9 positions matching TRBD1. V dropped 1 base and J dropped 3; count of bases not matched to a gene: 4. Germline CDR1 reads MNHEY; CDR2 reads SMNVEV (reference sequence). The CDR3 length is 16 residues. CDR3 in DNA: TGTGCCAGCAGTTTATTGGACAGGGGCAACAATCAGCCCCAGCATTTT. As protein: CASSLLDRGNNQPQHF.

The chain has TRBV7-3 and TRBJ2-7; TRBD1 might be the D (7 bases). V was cut by 5 bases and J by 2 bases, with 13 bases left in between. Germline loops: CDR1 SGHTA, CDR2 FQGTGA. CDR3 length: 14 residues. The CDR3 protein is CASSPGGSPYEQYF. The CDR3 DNA follows: TGTGCCAGCAGCCCAGGGGGGAGCCCCTACGAGCAGTACTTC.

This clone was counted ten times or more. The gene calls are TRBV28 and TRBJ2-7, with a weak D call TRBD2 (7 bases). V was pared by 9 bases and J by 4 bases, with 25 bases between. This CDR3 spans 16 amino acids. Germline V CDR1 and CDR2: MDHEN, SYDVKM. This CDR3 is CASQVGGRGVAYEQYF. In nucleotides, the CDR3 is TGTGCCAGTCAGGTTGGGGGCCGGGGGGTCGCTTACGAGCAGTACTTC.

At least ten counts were recorded for this clone. The V and J genes are TRBV7-2 and TRBJ1-5; no clear D gene. The germline CDR1 and CDR2 sequences are SGHTA and FQGNSA. The CDR3 totals 14 residues. Trimming left V 2 bases short and J 8 bases short, with 13 bases between. The CDR3 nucleotides are TGTGCCAGCAGCTTATGGGCGTGGGGAGAGCCCCAGCATTTT. This sequence encodes CASSLWAWGEPQHF.

A note on this clone: The junction and the germline gene differ at one end; a read error may be behind it. The chain has TRBV28 and TRBJ2-7; no clear D. The CDR3 runs to 12 residues. The V gene's germline CDR1 is MDHEN and CDR2 SYDVKM. Here the CDR3 DNA reads TGTGCCAGCAGTTCGGGTCCTATGGAGCATTATTTC. It codes for CASSSGPMEHYF.

For the CDR3, the DNA is TGTGCCAGCAGCCAAGATCGCAACCCATTATACGACGAGCAGTACTTC. Translating gives CASSQDRNPLYDEQYF. This rearrangement joins TRBV14 to TRBJ2-7; D not certain. This CDR3 is 16 amino acids long. Trimming took off 0 bases at V and 5 bases at J, with 17 bases between the two ends. In germline, CDR1 is SGHDN, CDR2 FVKESK.

This clone was seen at least ten times. The gene calls are TRBV19 and TRBJ1-4, with D maybe TRBD1 (5 bases). The CDR3 has 14 residues. V lost 5 bases and J lost 7, with 14 bases in between. Germline lookup yields CDR1 LNHDA and CDR2 SQIVND (reference sequence). CDR3 sequence reads: CASSLGGLGEKLFF. The CDR3 bases are TGTGCCAGTAGTCTCGGGGGTCTGGGTGAAAAACTGTTTTTT.

Only a few counts were recorded for this clone. This chain connects TRBV28 to TRBJ2-7; D is possibly TRBD1 (6 bases). V was trimmed by 6 bases and J by 0 bases, leaving 15 bases between them. Germline lookup yields CDR1 MDHEN and CDR2 SYDVKM. CDR3 size: 15 residues. CDR3 DNA: TGTGCCAGCAGACCTCAGGGGCCGAACTCCTACGAGCAGTACTTC. Residues: CASRPQGPNSYEQYF. The full variable domain, with the rest looked up from reference TRBV28 and TRBJ2-7, is DVKVTQSSRYLVKRTGEKVFLECVQDMDHENMFWYRQDPGLGLRLIYFSYDVKMKEKGDIPEGYSVSREKKERFSLILESASTNQTSMYLCASRPQGPNSYEQYFGPGTRLTVT.

The V gene is TRBV4-2, the J gene TRBJ2-7; 9 bases fit TRBD2. The CDR3 is 20 residues long. Germline V gene data show CDR1 as LGHNA and CDR2 as YNFKEQ. V shed 4 bases, J shed 4 bases, and the junction held 23 bases outside the gene matches. The CDR3 region is CASSLHRPRGAGTSLYEQYF. CDR3 DNA sequence: TGTGCCAGCAGCCTCCACCGTCCCCGTGGGGCCGGGACTAGCCTTTACGAGCAGTACTTC.